The 24 T cell receptor beta chains given below trace back to one sample, sequenced in a study of glioma-infiltrating T cells after dendritic cell vaccination. Assay used: immunoSEQ multiplex PCR; TCRdb lists only in-frame clones, some missing. The table has approximately 84,000 clones, around 86% seen once; the top ten hold around 16%. The sequences come from blood, collected before dendritic cell vaccination. The receptor source for this set is a human donor with glioblastoma.

The V gene is TRBV23-1, the J gene TRBJ2-7, with 9 bases identical to TRBD1. TRBV23-1 is flagged as an ORF with uncertain function. Unmatched junction bases numbered 10, after V lost 3 bases and J lost 4 bases. This CDR3 is 16 amino acids long. The CDR3 protein is CASSHCRGTGPYEQYF. CDR3 DNA: TGCGCCAGCAGTCATTGCCGGGGGACAGGGCCGTACGAGCAGTACTTC.

The gene calls are TRBV4-1 and TRBJ1-1; 7 nucleotides agree with TRBD1. Trimming took 2 bases from V and 3 from J; bases not matched to a gene: 3. Germline V gene data show CDR1 as MGHRA and CDR2 as YSYEKL. The length of the CDR3 is 14 residues. Here the CDR3 reads CASSQTGTDTEAFF. CDR3 nucleotide sequence: TGCGCCAGCAGCCAAACCGGGACAGACACTGAAGCTTTCTTT.

The rearrangement uses TRBV28 and TRBJ1-2, with D possibly TRBD1 on 6 matching bases. Germline-derived CDR1 and CDR2 are MDHEN and SYDVKM. Between the trimmed V and J ends, which lost 11 bases and 4 bases, there was a span of 17 bases. The CDR3 runs 13 residues. The DNA for the CDR3 is TGTGCCTCGAGGGGAGGGGGGACCTATGGCTACACCTTC. This codes for CASRGGGTYGYTF.

The chain combines TRBV2 with TRBJ2-1, with TRBD1 matching over 8 bases. V shed 3 bases and J 8 bases; nucleotides not matched to a gene: 9. Germline CDR1 is SNHLY and CDR2 is FYNNEI. CDR3 length: 15 residues. CDR3 protein: CASSEEDRVLDEQFF. The CDR3 DNA is TGTGCCAGCAGTGAGGAGGACAGGGTTTTAGATGAGCAGTTCTTC.

This chain uses TRBV7-6 with TRBJ1-5; D is uncertain. Germline-derived CDR1 and CDR2 are SGHVS and FNYEAQ. V was trimmed by 2 bases and J by 1 base, leaving 6 bases between them. The CDR3 sequence is 14 residues long. The CDR3 spells CASSLLGSNQPQHF. DNA for the CDR3: TGTGCCAGCAGCTTACTGGGCAGCAATCAGCCCCAGCATTTT.

This clone was seen a few times. This chain joins TRBV28 and TRBJ1-3, with a tentative D call TRBD1 (6 bases). The CDR3 has 14 amino acids. The V end lost 6 bases, the J end lost 1 base, and 10 bases lay between the germline ends. In germline, CDR1 is MDHEN, CDR2 SYDVKM. Here the CDR3 reads CASRPRGSGNTIYF. In DNA form, the CDR3 reads TGTGCCAGCAGACCCAGGGGTTCTGGAAACACCATATATTTT.

This clone was found once. V gene TRBV7-9 combines with J gene TRBJ2-2; a possible D gene is TRBD1 (6 bases). The CDR3 contains 16 residues. CDR1 is SEHNR, CDR2 FQNEAQ, per germline (reference sequence). Trimming removed 11 bases at V and 3 bases at J, with 22 bases between. The CDR3 is CAGRQAPSRDTGELFF. The CDR3 bases are TGTGCCGGCCGACAGGCGCCAAGCCGTGACACCGGGGAGCTGTTTTTT.

This rearrangement joins TRBV6-1 to TRBJ1-6; no definite D call. Trimming stripped 3 bases from V and 7 bases from J, with 10 bases between. Per the germline V gene, CDR1 is MNHNS and CDR2 is SASEGT. This CDR3 contains 14 residues. The chain's CDR3 is CASSEAQANSPLHF. DNA for the CDR3: TGTGCCAGCAGTGAGGCCCAGGCAAATTCACCCCTCCACTTT.

The chain couples TRBV6-5 to TRBJ2-1; D is unresolved. The CDR3 is 14 amino acids. Germline V gene data show CDR1 as MNHEY and CDR2 as SVGAGI. Trimming removed 0 bases from V and 8 bases from J, with 11 bases in between. CDR3 protein: CASSYSLVFDEQFF. Here the CDR3 DNA reads TGTGCCAGCAGTTACTCCCTAGTATTCGATGAGCAGTTCTTC.

DNA of the CDR3: TGTGCCAGCAGCTCCGGGACAGCGAACACTGAAGCTTTCTTT. This codes for CASSSGTANTEAFF. The genes are TRBV7-8 and TRBJ1-1; TRBD1 matches 7 bases. The CDR3 is made up of 14 amino acids. The junction had 3 bases not matched to a gene; V was cut back by 4 bases and J by 1 base. Germline values: CDR1 SGHVS, CDR2 FQNEAQ.

The chain carries TRBV5-1 and TRBJ2-3; 8 bases fit TRBD2. CDR1 is SGHRS and CDR2 is YFSETQ in the germline V gene. V lost 0 bases to trimming and J lost 0 bases; unmatched junction nucleotides: 3. CDR3 length: 16 residues. CDR3 protein: CASSLGSGASTDTQYF. The CDR3 DNA is TGCGCCAGCAGCTTGGGTAGCGGGGCTAGCACAGATACGCAGTATTTT. Combining the CDR3 with reference TRBV5-1 and TRBJ2-3 gives the whole variable domain KAGVTQTPRYLIKTRGQQVTLSCSPISGHRSVSWYQQTPGQGLQFLFEYFSETQRNKGNFPGRFSGRQFSNSRSEMNVSTLELGDSALYLCASSLGSGASTDTQYFGPGTRLTVL.

The chain is built from TRBV19 and TRBJ2-6, with 10 bases identical to TRBD1. This CDR3 has 18 residues. Germline lookup yields CDR1 LNHDA and CDR2 SQIVND (reference sequence). V lost 5 bases and J lost 0; bases outside the gene matches: 7. DNA of the CDR3: TGTGCCAGTAGTCCCCGTAGGACAGGGGGCTCTGGGGCCAACGTCCTGACTTTC. Protein sequence: CASSPRRTGGSGANVLTF.

The V gene is TRBV30, the J gene TRBJ2-1; 7 bases match TRBD2. The CDR3 has 15 residues. Germline assignment: CDR1 GTSNPN and CDR2 SVGIG (reference sequence). Germline trimming cut 0 bases from V and 3 bases from J; bases unmatched to any gene: 5. The CDR3 DNA is TGTGCCTGGAGTGTATTGGGGGACTACTACAATGAGCAGTTCTTC. It codes for CAWSVLGDYYNEQFF.

This clone was counted between two and nine times. The chain employs TRBV7-9 and TRBJ2-7, with 8 bases lining up with TRBD1. CDR3 length: 15 amino acids. Losses at the gene ends were 6 bases for V and 1 base for J; bases not matched to a gene: 8. Germline V gene data show CDR1 as SEHNR and CDR2 as FQNEAQ (reference sequence). Here the CDR3 DNA reads TGTGCCAGCAGAAGGGGACAGGAAAATTCCTACGAGCAGTACTTC. Amino acids: CASRRGQENSYEQYF.

The V gene is TRBV30, the J gene TRBJ2-6; TRBD1 might be the D (6 bases). The V end lost 2 bases, the J end lost 4 bases, and 12 bases lay between the germline ends. Germline loops: CDR1 GTSNPN, CDR2 SVGIG (reference sequence). The CDR3 spans 15 residues. CDR3 sequence: CAWSKDSFGANVLTF. The CDR3 region has the DNA TGTGCCTGGAGTAAGGACAGCTTCGGGGCCAACGTCCTGACTTTC.

The rearrangement uses TRBV6-4 and TRBJ2-1, with 12 bases that match TRBD2. The V gene's germline CDR1 is MRHNA and CDR2 SNTAGT. This CDR3 spans 15 amino acids. Trimming removed 2 bases from V and 4 bases from J; junction bases left unmatched: 0. CDR3 bases: TGTGCCAGCAGTGACACTAGCGGGGGGTACAATGAGCAGTTCTTC. It specifies CASSDTSGGYNEQFF.

The V call is TRBV7-6, the J call TRBJ2-7; TRBD1 aligns across 8 bases. J was trimmed by 3 bases and V by 5 bases; bases with no gene match: 9. The germline gives CDR1 SGHVS, CDR2 FNYEAQ. The CDR3 contains 15 residues. This CDR3 is CASSPPPGQGYEQYF. The CDR3 DNA is TGTGCCAGCAGCCCACCCCCTGGACAGGGCTACGAGCAGTACTTC. Full variable domain (rest looked up from reference TRBV7-6 and TRBJ2-7): GAGVSQSPRYKVTKRGQDVALRCDPISGHVSLYWYRQALGQGPEFLTYFNYEAQQDKSGLPNDRFSAERPEGSISTLTIQRTEQRDSAMYRCASSPPPGQGYEQYFGPGTRLTVT.

The J gene is TRBJ2-1, the V gene TRBV30, with 10 bases fitting TRBD1. From germline, CDR1 is GTSNPN and CDR2 SVGIG (reference sequence). After removal of 4 bases from V and 9 bases from J, the junction contained 12 bases not matched to a gene. CDR3 length: 15 amino acids. CDR3 coding DNA: TGTGCCTGGAACGGGGGACAGGGGCGCGCAGGTGAGCAGTTCTTC. It encodes CAWNGGQGRAGEQFF.

The genes are TRBV30 and TRBJ1-5; D unresolved. The CDR3 totals 13 residues. The V end was cut by 4 bases, the J end by 0 bases, with 7 bases between. Germline assignment: CDR1 GTSNPN and CDR2 SVGIG (reference sequence). CDR3 bases: TGTGCCTGGAATCGTTATAGCAATCAGCCCCAGCATTTT. Translation gives CAWNRYSNQPQHF.

The CDR3 sequence is CASSQDPRGARNEQFF. CDR3 bases: TGCGCCAGCAGCCAAGATCCCCGGGGGGCCCGGAATGAGCAGTTCTTC. The V and J genes are TRBV4-1 and TRBJ2-1, with TRBD2 as a possible D gene (7 bases). Trimming took off 0 bases at V and 7 bases at J, with 16 bases between the two ends. The CDR3 is made up of 16 amino acids. Germline V CDR1 and CDR2: MGHRA, YSYEKL.

This clone was seen once. This chain connects TRBV30 to TRBJ1-5; a weak D match, TRBD1 (5 bases). The V gene's germline CDR1 is GTSNPN and CDR2 SVGIG (reference sequence). The length of the CDR3 is 19 residues. Deletions cut 0 bases from V and 1 base from J, with 22 bases between. The chain's CDR3 is CAWSVRRGIGPLSNQPQHF. CDR3 sequence (DNA): TGTGCCTGGAGTGTACGCCGGGGGATAGGACCTTTAAGCAATCAGCCCCAGCATTTT.

This clone has a single count. The rearrangement uses TRBV25-1 and TRBJ2-6; a weak D match, TRBD1 (6 bases). CDR1 and CDR2 from the germline V gene are MGHDK and SYGVNS. Trimming removed 3 bases from V and 4 bases from J, with 10 bases in between. This CDR3 comprises 15 residues. The CDR3 nucleotides read TGTGCCAGCAGTGACAGGGGTACCGGGGCCAACGTCCTGACTTTC. Its translation is CASSDRGTGANVLTF.

The chain employs TRBV28 and TRBJ1-1; D not resolved. This CDR3 has 13 residues. The V gene's germline CDR1 is MDHEN and CDR2 SYDVKM. V gave up 5 bases and J gave up 1 base, with 8 bases separating them. CDR3 amino acids: CASSPEKNTEAFF. CDR3 nucleotide sequence: TGTGCCAGCAGTCCAGAAAAGAACACTGAAGCTTTCTTT.

This clone has just a few counts. V is TRBV10-3 and J is TRBJ1-2, with a tentative D call TRBD1 (6 bases). The length of the CDR3 is 14 residues. Germline V lookup: CDR1 ENHRY, CDR2 SYGVKD. The V gene lost 3 bases and the J gene lost 1 base, with 9 bases spanning the gap. In DNA form, the CDR3 reads TGTGCCATCAGTGACGGACAGCGTAACTATGGCTACACCTTC. It is translated as CAISDGQRNYGYTF.